The 20 T cell receptor beta chains in this list originate from one sample, sequenced in a study of CD8 T cells in Susac syndrome. Reverse transcription of roughly 0.5 to 1 ug RNA was carried out with random hexamers. MiXCR, applied by TCRdb to the immunoSEQ multiplex PCR reads, yields one record per CDR3 protein. This sample has 50,000 or so distinct CDR3 sequences; 80% to 95% occur once, and the top ten carry around 0.42%. Sequencing was carried out using CD8+ T cells from PBMCs. The receptors were gathered from a human donor in good health.

The chain links TRBV19 to TRBJ1-1; D gene unclear. The CDR3 is 12 amino acids. Germline loops: CDR1 LNHDA, CDR2 SQIVND (reference sequence). The ends were cut back, 10 bases at V and 7 bases at J, with 16 bases in the middle. CDR3 nucleotides: TGTGCCACCAAAACTAGAACCTTTGAAGCTTTCTTT. The encoded protein is CATKTRTFEAFF.

The chain has TRBV7-7 and TRBJ2-5; the D is unclear. Germline lookup yields CDR1 SSHAT and CDR2 FNYEAQ (reference sequence). V lost 1 base to trimming and J lost 5 bases, with 11 bases between them. This CDR3 contains 14 residues. CDR3 loop: CASSLVGDWETQYF. The CDR3 coding sequence is TGTGCCAGCAGCTTAGTTGGGGATTGGGAGACCCAGTACTTC.

V gene TRBV11-1 combines with J gene TRBJ2-1; D remains unclear. Trimming removed 4 bases at V and 10 bases at J, with 14 bases between. Germline CDR1 reads SGHAT; CDR2 reads FQDESV (reference sequence). There are 13 residues in the CDR3. The CDR3 loop reads CASSSLLDGEQFF. CDR3 coding DNA: TGTGCCAGCAGCTCCCTATTGGATGGCGAGCAGTTCTTC.

The chain couples TRBV6-5 to TRBJ2-1; the match to TRBD2 covers 9 bases. In germline, CDR1 is MNHEY, CDR2 SVGAGI. The CDR3 is 18 residues long. V lost 4 bases and J lost 0; bases outside the gene matches: 10. The CDR3 DNA reads TGTGCCAGCAGTTCCCTACTAGCGGGTCCGAGCTCCTACAATGAGCAGTTCTTC. Translating it yields CASSSLLAGPSSYNEQFF.

This chain links TRBV27 with TRBJ1-5; 7 bases map to TRBD1. The CDR3 covers 16 residues. Losses at the gene ends were 3 bases for V and 1 base for J; bases not matched to a gene: 6. The germline CDR1 and CDR2 sequences are MNHEY and SMNVEV (reference sequence). CDR3 DNA sequence: TGTGCCAGCAGTTTGAGACAGGGCCTAAGCAATCAGCCCCAGCATTTT. This sequence encodes CASSLRQGLSNQPQHF.

The CDR3 spells CASSVSQGGSEQYF. As DNA, the CDR3 is TGTGCCAGCAGCGTGTCCCAGGGTGGGAGCGAGCAGTACTTC. This chain links TRBV9 with TRBJ2-7, with D possibly called TRBD1 or TRBD2 (5 bases each). Between the trimmed V and J ends, which lost 2 bases and 6 bases, there was a span of 15 bases. Germline V gene sequence: CDR1 SGDLS, CDR2 YYNGEE. The CDR3 has 14 residues.

V gene TRBV11-2 combines with J gene TRBJ2-1; D unresolved. The V gene lost 7 bases and the J gene lost 2 bases, with 15 bases spanning the gap. The CDR3 runs to 15 residues. Germline lookup yields CDR1 SGHAT and CDR2 FQNNGV. The CDR3 nucleotides are TGTGCCAGCATCCCCGACCCCAGCGCCTACAATGAGCAGTTCTTC. Protein product: CASIPDPSAYNEQFF.

The rearrangement uses TRBV10-2 and TRBJ1-1, with 7 bases lining up with TRBD1. CDR1 is WSHSY and CDR2 is SAAADI in the germline V gene. The CDR3 is made up of 15 amino acids. J gave up 1 base and V 3 bases, and 5 bases lay outside the gene matches. The CDR3 reads CASSEGGGWNTEAFF. In DNA form, the CDR3 reads TGCGCCAGCAGTGAAGGGGGCGGATGGAACACTGAAGCTTTCTTT.

The chain recombines TRBV4-1 with TRBJ2-5; perhaps TRBD1 as D (5 bases). CDR1 is MGHRA, CDR2 YSYEKL, per germline. The CDR3 is 14 amino acids. V was trimmed by 6 bases and J by 1 base, leaving 12 bases between them. CDR3 region: CASSKTDLQETQYF. The CDR3, as DNA: TGCGCCAGCAGTAAGACAGATCTCCAAGAGACCCAGTACTTC.

The chain carries TRBV29-1 and TRBJ2-1; no reliable D call. Germline CDR1 SQVTM, CDR2 ANQGSEA. Trimming pared 5 bases from V and 3 bases from J, leaving 5 bases between. There are 11 residues in the CDR3. The CDR3 nucleotides are TGCAGCGTTAGGGTCTACAATGAGCAGTTCTTC. Its protein is CSVRVYNEQFF.

J is TRBJ1-2 and V is TRBV4-1; TRBD1 might be the D (5 bases). The CDR3 length is 14 residues. Germline V gene sequence: CDR1 MGHRA, CDR2 YSYEKL. Trimming removed 1 base at V and 7 bases at J, with 13 bases between. For the CDR3, the DNA is TGCGCCAGCAGCCAAGGAGGGAGACAGAGTGGCTACACCTTC. Amino acid sequence: CASSQGGRQSGYTF.

The V and J genes are TRBV27 and TRBJ1-2, with D hard to call. V was cut by 5 bases and J by 0 bases, with 13 bases left in between. The CDR3 loop spans 15 amino acids. Germline CDR1 reads MNHEY; CDR2 reads SMNVEV (reference sequence). The CDR3 nucleotides read TGTGCCAGCAGTGGGCCGGATCCTTCTAACTATGGCTACACCTTC. Residues: CASSGPDPSNYGYTF.

This rearrangement joins TRBV19 to TRBJ1-4; no reliable D call. CDR3 length equals 13 residues. Trimming took off 0 bases at V and 5 bases at J, with 4 bases between the two ends. The germline V gene encodes CDR1 LNHDA and CDR2 SQIVND (reference sequence). The DNA of the CDR3 is TGTGCCAGTAGTATAGACAGGAATGAAAAACTGTTTTTT. Its translation: CASSIDRNEKLFF.

V usage is TRBV20-1 and J usage is TRBJ2-7; tentative D call: TRBD2 (7 bases). The CDR3 has 15 amino acids. Germline V lookup: CDR1 DFQATT, CDR2 SNEGSKA (reference sequence). V was shortened by 0 bases and J by 5 bases, with 17 bases between the two germline ends. The CDR3 reads CSARDLQGGRDEQYF. The CDR3 nucleotides read TGCAGTGCTAGAGACTTACAGGGAGGGCGGGACGAGCAGTACTTC.

This chain connects TRBV5-4 to TRBJ1-1; 8 bases align to TRBD1. Looked up from germline, CDR1 is SGHNT and CDR2 is YYREEE (reference sequence). The CDR3 consists of 13 residues. The V segment lost 2 bases and the J segment 6 bases; nucleotides outside the gene matches: 3. CDR3 coding DNA: TGTGCCAGCAGCTTTCAGGGGGCCGCTGAAGCTTTCTTT. Its translation: CASSFQGAAEAFF.

This chain links TRBV9 with TRBJ2-3; perhaps TRBD2 as D (6 bases). The CDR3 totals 15 residues. CDR1 SGDLS and CDR2 YYNGEE come from the germline V gene. Trimming took 6 bases from V and 2 from J, leaving 16 bases between them. CDR3 nucleotides: TGTGCCAGCACGAAGGAGGGGTTCTTCACAGATACGCAGTATTTT. Translated: CASTKEGFFTDTQYF.

This chain links TRBV27 with TRBJ1-5; D is ambiguous. Per germline, CDR1 MNHEY and CDR2 SMNVEV (reference sequence). The ends were cut back, 1 base at V and 2 bases at J, with 12 bases in the middle. The CDR3 runs to 16 residues. This CDR3 reads CASSLFWMEGNQPQHF. The CDR3 coding sequence is TGTGCCAGCAGTTTATTTTGGATGGAGGGCAATCAGCCCCAGCATTTT.

This chain uses TRBV7-9 with TRBJ2-3; D ambiguous. Germline loops: CDR1 SEHNR, CDR2 FQNEAQ (reference sequence). This CDR3 comprises 12 residues. The V and J ends lost 1 base and 4 bases respectively, with 3 bases between them. Written as DNA, the CDR3 is TGTGCCAGCAGCTTAGTGGCAGATACGCAGTATTTT. It yields the protein CASSLVADTQYF.

V is TRBV19 and J is TRBJ1-1, with D hard to call. This CDR3 region has 13 residues. The ends were cut back, 1 base at V and 3 bases at J, with 6 bases in the middle. Germline CDR1 LNHDA, CDR2 SQIVND (reference sequence). The CDR3 region has the DNA TGTGCCAGTAGTATAGGGCGGGACACTGAAGCTTTCTTT. This codes for CASSIGRDTEAFF.

This chain uses TRBV7-2 with TRBJ1-5; no clear D. This CDR3 comprises 15 residues. The germline CDR1 and CDR2 sequences are SGHTA and FQGNSA. The ends were cut back, 2 bases at V and 1 base at J, with 9 bases in the middle. CDR3: CASSLRTGSNQPQHF. As DNA, the CDR3 is TGTGCCAGCAGCTTACGGACGGGGAGCAATCAGCCCCAGCATTTT.